Listed here is a single T cell receptor (beta chain). V was clipped by 6 bases and J by 2 bases, with 16 bases between them. Germline V gene sequence: CDR1 LGHDT, CDR2 YNNKEL (reference sequence). The CDR3 length is 15 residues. cDNA came from around 0.5 to 1 ug RNA primed by random hexamers. Amplification of TCR beta CDR3 by immunoSEQ multiplex PCR spanned 54 Vbeta and 13 Jbeta. TCRdb called the immunoSEQ multiplex PCR reads again in MiXCR, with one record for every CDR3 protein. Of roughly 150,000 distinct CDR3 sequences listed, around 93% are singletons. These data originate in a study of CD8 T cells in Susac syndrome. Healthy donors constituted the control group, matched for age and sex. The TEMRA cells underwent FACS enrichment, while the CD8+ and CD4+ T cells underwent negative isolation.

This rearrangement joins TRBV3-1 to TRBJ1-1, with no clear D. This receptor was identified in a human donor in good health. Specimen: CD4+ T cells from PBMCs. This CDR3 reads CASRVGDGVNTEAFF. The CDR3 nucleotides read TGTGCCAGCAGAGTGGGTGACGGCGTCAACACTGAAGCTTTCTTT.